The 14 T cell receptor beta chains reported below all come from one sample, sequenced in a study of Ad26.COV2.S vaccination and SARS-CoV-2 variants. Assay used: immunoSEQ multiplex PCR; TCRdb lists only in-frame clones, some missing. The sample holds approximately 400,000 clones; about 90% are singletons and the top ten take 3.9%. Sequencing was performed on peripheral blood, taken after recovery from COVID-19. These receptors were obtained from a human donor who had recovered from COVID-19.

V usage is TRBV5-6 and J usage is TRBJ2-3, with D perhaps given as TRBD1 or TRBD2 (7 bases each). Germline V gene lookup returns CDR1 SGHDT and CDR2 YYEEEE. The length of the CDR3 is 13 residues. The ends were cut back, 6 bases at V and 6 bases at J, with 14 bases in the middle. In nucleotides, the CDR3 is TGTGCCAGCACCATTCAGGGGGGGGATACGCAGTATTTT. Protein product: CASTIQGGDTQYF.

The chain recombines TRBV27 with TRBJ1-5; 8 bases are a match to TRBD1. J was trimmed by 6 bases and V by 6 bases; bases with no gene match: 7. This CDR3 has 14 residues. Germline-derived CDR1 and CDR2 are MNHEY and SMNVEV (reference sequence). In DNA, the CDR3 is TGTGCCAGCAGCCGAACAGGGGGGGGTCAGCCCCAGCATTTT. Translating it yields CASSRTGGGQPQHF.

V usage is TRBV25-1 and J usage is TRBJ1-1; D unresolved. The CDR3 contains 13 residues. Trimming took 3 bases from V and 1 from J, leaving 6 bases between them. CDR1 and CDR2 from the germline V gene are MGHDK and SYGVNS. CDR3 loop: CASSDSWNTEAFF. The CDR3 nucleotides read TGTGCCAGCAGTGACAGTTGGAACACTGAAGCTTTCTTT.

This chain uses TRBV7-9 with TRBJ2-7; D gene uncertain. Germline CDR1 reads SEHNR; CDR2 reads FQNEAQ (reference sequence). This CDR3 spans 12 amino acids. V was trimmed by 1 base and J by 6 bases, leaving 7 bases between them. CDR3 sequence: CASSLELAEQYF. The DNA of the CDR3 is TGTGCCAGCAGCTTAGAGTTGGCCGAGCAGTACTTC.

About this clone: Other DNA sequences in the sample encode the same CDR3. The chain combines TRBV4-3 with TRBJ2-3; 11 nucleotides agree with TRBD2. The CDR3 is 19 residues long. V gave up 0 bases and J gave up 0 bases; unmatched junction bases: 8. Germline loops: CDR1 LGHNA, CDR2 YSLEER. CDR3 amino acids: CASSQDRLAGGPSTDTQYF. The CDR3 DNA reads TGCGCCAGCAGCCAAGATCGGCTAGCGGGGGGTCCGAGCACAGATACGCAGTATTTT.

This chain links TRBV10-3 with TRBJ2-2, with D perhaps assigned TRBD1 or TRBD2 (5 bases each). The V end was cut by 6 bases, the J end by 5 bases, with 25 bases between. CDR1 and CDR2 from the germline V gene are ENHRY and SYGVKD. The CDR3 runs to 18 residues. The CDR3 region is CAIRTLGTTGTQTGELFF. DNA for the CDR3: TGTGCCATCAGGACGCTGGGAACAACCGGGACCCAAACCGGGGAGCTGTTTTTT.

This clone was counted once. V and J are TRBV20-1 and TRBJ2-3; the match to TRBD2 covers 10 bases. CDR1 and CDR2 (germline): DFQATT, SNEGSKA (reference sequence). CDR3 length: 15 amino acids. V dropped 3 bases and J dropped 4; count of bases not matched to a gene: 7. The CDR3: CSASSSGGGSDTQYF. DNA of the CDR3: TGCAGTGCTAGTTCTAGCGGGGGTGGTTCAGATACGCAGTATTTT.

The V and J genes are TRBV25-1 and TRBJ2-1; possibly TRBD2 for D (5 bases). The CDR3 has 14 amino acids. Trimming pared 5 bases from V and 0 bases from J, leaving 8 bases between. In germline, CDR1 is MGHDK, CDR2 SYGVNS. The CDR3 DNA reads TGTGCCAGCAGTCCCACTAGCTCCTACAATGAGCAGTTCTTC. It translates to CASSPTSSYNEQFF.

The genes are TRBV6-5 and TRBJ1-1; D not resolved. CDR1 MNHEY and CDR2 SVGAGI come from the germline V gene. Trimming pared 11 bases from V and 5 bases from J, leaving 15 bases between. The CDR3 is made up of 12 amino acids. CDR3 in DNA: TGTGCCGCGTCCGGCGGTATGACTGAAGCTTTCTTT. Its protein product is CAASGGMTEAFF.

The chain employs TRBV9 and TRBJ1-2; 10 bases are a match to TRBD1. The germline V gene encodes CDR1 SGDLS and CDR2 YYNGEE. The V and J ends lost 3 bases and 4 bases, in that order; junction bases with no gene match: 6. The CDR3 sequence is 15 residues long. CDR3 amino acids: CASSAGGQGSYGYTF. CDR3 nucleotides: TGTGCCAGCAGCGCGGGGGGACAGGGGAGCTATGGCTACACCTTC.

The V gene is TRBV5-5, the J gene TRBJ2-7, with 9 bases matching TRBD1. With V trimmed by 2 bases and J by 0 bases, 15 bases remained unmatched. Germline V gives CDR1 SGHKS, CDR2 YYEKEE (reference sequence). The CDR3 spans 19 residues. The CDR3 DNA follows: TGTGCCAGCAGCTTCACGACGACCGTAACAGGGGGCCTCTCCTACGAGCAGTACTTC. Translating it yields CASSFTTTVTGGLSYEQYF. The variable domain in full, with the rest retrieved from reference TRBV5-5 and TRBJ2-7, is DAGVTQSPTHLIKTRGQQVTLRCSPISGHKSVSWYQQVLGQGPQFIFQYYEKEERGRGNFPDRFSARQFPNYSSELNVNALLLGDSALYLCASSFTTTVTGGLSYEQYFGPGTRLTVT.

The CDR3 protein is CASSPLRGSEAFF. Written as DNA, the CDR3 is TGTGCCAGCTCACCTCTTCGGGGTTCTGAAGCTTTCTTT. The chain has TRBV18 and TRBJ1-1; no reliable D call. Trimming pared 3 bases from V and 6 bases from J, leaving 11 bases between. This CDR3 comprises 13 residues. Germline V gene lookup returns CDR1 KGHSH and CDR2 LQKENI.

The chain carries TRBV10-3 and TRBJ1-5; D is uncertain. Between the trimmed V and J ends, which lost 9 bases and 0 bases, there was a span of 3 bases. CDR1 and CDR2 from the germline V gene are ENHRY and SYGVKD. CDR3 length: 11 amino acids. The CDR3 sequence is CAIGSNQPQHF. The DNA for the CDR3 is TGTGCCATTGGTAGCAATCAGCCCCAGCATTTT.

The J gene is TRBJ2-1, the V gene TRBV21-1; TRBD1 reflects the table's D call only, with no check against the DNA. TRBV21-1 corresponds to a pseudogene. The CDR3 extends over 12 amino acids. The CDR3 bases are TGTGCCAGCAGCGGGGGACAACAAAAGCAGTTCTTC. It is translated as CASSGGQQKQFF.